This TCR beta chain was recovered during a study of cytomegalovirus exposure and HLA in healthy donors. Whole-study context: When fewer than 500 donors were genotyped, more than 70% of them were found to fall in the Caucasian-associated ancestry cluster. Study observations and caveats: In a later analysis, TCR beta V- and J-gene trimming showed a link to a missense DCLRE1C variant. In a later analysis, donors in an Asian-associated ancestry cluster reportedly had fewer N-insertions in productive TCRs than the cohort mean. Equally common other TCR beta chains were less clonally expanded than HLA-associated ones, a later analysis found.

With 2 bases clipped from V and 6 bases from J, the junction kept 11 bases outside the gene matches. CDR3 length: 15 residues. Germline CDR1 and CDR2: GTSNPN and SVGIG (reference sequence). There are a few counts of this clone. No antigen is known for it. The study ran its PCR with 60 Vbeta and 13 Jbeta primers. TCRdb's copy holds only in-frame clones and misses some; the assay was immunoSEQ multiplex PCR. Of fewer than 200,000 clones listed, roughly an eighth were seen once; the top ten hold 7.8%. This receptor was obtained from a man in his fifties or sixties in good health and CMV-seropositive. V and J are TRBV30 and TRBJ2-7; TRBD1 agrees at 9 bases. The material sequenced was PBMCs. Here the CDR3 DNA reads TGTGCCTGGAGTTACAGGGGGCTCCCCCCTCTCGAGCAGTACTTC. Translated, it gives CAWSYRGLPPLEQYF.